These 20 T cell receptor beta chains were all obtained from the same sample, sequenced in a study of beta chain features in type 1 diabetes. Study-wide points: Type 1 diabetes patients had moderately but significantly shorter TCRB CDR3s in all four CD4+ subsets.

These TCRs' antigens remain unknown. TCRB transcripts that were expressed got sequenced, as all of the isolated RNA had been reverse transcribed. Some clones are missing from TCRdb's copy, which holds only in-frame ones; the method was immunoSEQ multiplex PCR. The repertoire consists of around 710,000 clones, with around an eighth occurring once and the leading ten covering around 0.12%. The sample comprised naive CD4+ T cells from blood. The receptors come from a man aged 30 to 45 with type 1 diabetes.

The chain uses TRBV5-1 and TRBJ2-1; D might be TRBD2 (6 bases). The CDR3 contains 16 residues. Per germline, CDR1 SGHRS and CDR2 YFSETQ. The V and J ends lost 0 bases and 0 bases respectively, with 10 bases between them. The CDR3 region has the DNA TGCGCCAGCAGCTTGGAGTACGGGAGCTCCTACAATGAGCAGTTCTTC. Translated, it gives CASSLEYGSSYNEQFF.

The sample holds a few counts of this clone. CDR3 protein: CASSLGRQDNEQFF. The CDR3 DNA reads TGTGCCAGCAGCTTGGGACGGCAAGACAATGAGCAGTTCTTC. The chain carries TRBV7-2 and TRBJ2-1; D tentatively reads TRBD1 or TRBD2 (5 bases each). This CDR3 is built from 14 residues. V was trimmed by 3 bases and J by 5 bases, leaving 11 bases between them. CDR1 and CDR2 from the germline V gene are SGHTA and FQGNSA.

V usage is TRBV6-5 and J usage is TRBJ1-5; D remains unclear. V lost 2 bases, J lost 6 bases, and 11 bases lay in between. The CDR3 sequence is 14 residues long. Germline assignment: CDR1 MNHEY and CDR2 SVGAGI. The CDR3 loop is CASSYGSGVQPQHF. CDR3 sequence (DNA): TGTGCCAGCAGTTACGGGTCTGGGGTTCAGCCCCAGCATTTT.

In this sample, this clone turned up a few times. The V call is TRBV28, the J call TRBJ2-7; D is unclear. V dropped 3 bases and J dropped 3 bases, with 9 bases sitting between them. CDR3 length equals 13 residues. Germline V gene data show CDR1 as MDHEN and CDR2 as SYDVKM. As DNA, the CDR3 is TGTGCCAGCAGTTTTGGGGTGCGCTACGAGCAGTACTTC. This translates into CASSFGVRYEQYF.

This clone was picked up a small number of times. This CDR3 reads CASRREGPPYNEQFF. The CDR3 nucleotides are TGCGCCAGCAGGCGCGAGGGTCCCCCCTACAATGAGCAGTTCTTC. The chain is built from TRBV10-2 and TRBJ2-1; maybe TRBD2 (5 bases). CDR3 length equals 15 residues. In germline, CDR1 is WSHSY, CDR2 SAAADI. The ends were cut back, 6 bases at V and 2 bases at J, with 14 bases in the middle.

In this sample, this clone turned up a few times. V gene TRBV9 combines with J gene TRBJ2-1; 8 bases align to TRBD1. This CDR3 is built from 17 residues. V lost 7 bases to trimming and J lost 4 bases; unmatched junction nucleotides: 16. Germline V lookup: CDR1 SGDLS, CDR2 YYNGEE. CDR3 region: CASAQSAGQGGYNEQFF. The CDR3 nucleotides are TGTGCCAGCGCGCAATCAGCCGGACAGGGAGGATACAATGAGCAGTTCTTC. Drawing the rest from reference TRBV9 and TRBJ2-1, the complete variable domain is DSGVTQTPKHLITATGQRVTLRCSPRSGDLSVYWYQQSLDQGLQFLIQYYNGEERAKGNILERFSAQQFPDLHSELNLSSLELGDSALYFCASAQSAGQGGYNEQFFGPGTRLTVL.

The chain carries TRBV19 and TRBJ2-6, with TRBD1 matching over 7 bases. Germline V lookup: CDR1 LNHDA, CDR2 SQIVND (reference sequence). J was trimmed by 3 bases and V by 5 bases; bases with no gene match: 7. This CDR3 has 16 amino acids. As DNA, the CDR3 is TGTGCCAGTAGTTCGACAGGGATTCGTGGGGCCAACGTCCTGACTTTC. It is translated as CASSSTGIRGANVLTF.

The chain uses TRBV7-9 and TRBJ2-1; no clear D. The V and J ends lost 3 bases and 7 bases respectively, with 13 bases between them. The CDR3 is 14 residues long. From germline, CDR1 is SEHNR and CDR2 FQNEAQ (reference sequence). CDR3 bases: TGTGCCAGCAGCTTTCCTTGGGAAGGAAATGAGCAGTTCTTC. It encodes CASSFPWEGNEQFF.

The rearrangement links TRBV9 to TRBJ1-2; D is unclear. Looked up from germline, CDR1 is SGDLS and CDR2 is YYNGEE. CDR3 length: 13 amino acids. Trimming took off 3 bases at V and 7 bases at J, with 13 bases between the two ends. The DNA of the CDR3 is TGTGCCAGCAGCGACCCATCGATGTCTGGCTACACCTTC. The encoded protein is CASSDPSMSGYTF.

CDR3 residues: CASSLEQGTYTF. The CDR3 nucleotides read TGTGCCAGCAGCTTAGAGCAGGGAACGTACACCTTC. The rearrangement uses TRBV7-9 and TRBJ1-2, with D tentatively TRBD1 (5 bases). Trimming pared 1 base from V and 11 bases from J, leaving 11 bases between. Germline V gene sequence: CDR1 SEHNR, CDR2 FQNEAQ (reference sequence). This CDR3 is 12 amino acids long.

This chain connects TRBV4-2 to TRBJ2-1; D not resolved. The CDR3 is 13 amino acids. Germline assignment: CDR1 LGHNA and CDR2 YNFKEQ. The germline V and J ends were trimmed by 0 bases and 8 bases, with 8 bases remaining between them. The CDR3 region has the DNA TGTGCCAGCAGCCAAGATTTGCTCCATGAGCAGTTCTTC. It encodes CASSQDLLHEQFF.

The rearrangement links TRBV6-1 to TRBJ1-1, with 8 bases matching TRBD1. CDR3 length: 15 residues. J lost 0 bases, V lost 7 bases, and 7 bases had no gene match. CDR1 is MNHNS and CDR2 is SASEGT in the germline V gene. In DNA, the CDR3 is TGTGCCAGCACCATCTCAGGGGGCTTGAACACTGAAGCTTTCTTT. Translating gives CASTISGGLNTEAFF.

This chain uses TRBV5-1 with TRBJ2-7; 8 bases map to TRBD2. This CDR3 contains 13 residues. The V segment lost 5 bases and the J segment 6 bases; nucleotides outside the gene matches: 7. The germline CDR1 and CDR2 sequences are SGHRS and YFSETQ. The chain's CDR3 is CASSDDGRGEQYF. The CDR3 DNA sequence: TGCGCCAGCAGTGATGACGGGAGGGGCGAGCAGTACTTC.

In this sample, this clone turned up a few times. As DNA, the CDR3 is TGTGCCAGCGGGGTCCCCGACGGGGCCAACGTCCTGACTTTC. This gives the protein CASGVPDGANVLTF. The chain recombines TRBV2 with TRBJ2-6; D not resolved. Deletions cut 8 bases from V and 4 bases from J, with 12 bases between. The CDR3 runs to 14 residues. Germline CDR1 SNHLY, CDR2 FYNNEI. The complete variable domain, with remaining parts taken from reference TRBV2 and TRBJ2-6, reads EPEVTQTPSHQVTQMGQEVILRCVPISNHLYFYWYRQILGQKVEFLVSFYNNEISEKSEIFDDQFSVERPDGSNFTLKIRSTKLEDSAMYFCASGVPDGANVLTFGAGSRLTVL.

J is TRBJ1-5 and V is TRBV6-7; D unresolved. TRBV6-7 is filed as an ORF, its function uncertain. The CDR3 sequence is 16 residues long. V lost 3 bases, J lost 0 bases, and 12 bases lay in between. In DNA form, the CDR3 reads TGTGCCAGCAGTTATTCCGTTTCGTATAGCAATCAGCCCCAGCATTTT. Its protein product is CASSYSVSYSNQPQHF.

The genes are TRBV7-8 and TRBJ1-5, with D maybe TRBD1 (6 bases). This CDR3 is 16 amino acids long. The ends were cut back, 0 bases at V and 1 base at J, with 10 bases in the middle. Germline CDR1 is SGHVS and CDR2 is FQNEAQ. In DNA, the CDR3 is TGTGCCAGCAGCTTAGCCGGGACAACAAGCAATCAGCCCCAGCATTTT. The encoded protein is CASSLAGTTSNQPQHF. The full variable domain, its missing parts supplied by reference TRBV7-8 and TRBJ1-5, is GAGVSQSPRYKVAKRGQDVALRCDPISGHVSLFWYQQALGQGPEFLTYFQNEAQLDKSGLPSDRFFAERPEGSVSTLKIQRTQQEDSAVYLCASSLAGTTSNQPQHFGDGTRLSIL.

Regarding this clone: Other nucleotide sequences in the sample specify the same CDR3. The chain uses TRBV9 and TRBJ1-1, with TRBD1 matching over 9 bases. Germline V gene sequence: CDR1 SGDLS, CDR2 YYNGEE. The length of the CDR3 is 14 residues. V shed 6 bases and J 1 base; nucleotides not matched to a gene: 4. The CDR3 loop reads CASTPGQGNTEAFF. For the CDR3, the DNA is TGTGCCAGCACCCCGGGACAGGGGAACACTGAAGCTTTCTTT.

V is TRBV5-1 and J is TRBJ2-7; no reliable D call. The V gene's germline CDR1 is SGHRS and CDR2 YFSETQ. This CDR3 is built from 13 residues. Trimming took 0 bases from V and 0 from J, leaving 4 bases between them. CDR3: CASSLEFSYEQYF. Written as DNA, the CDR3 is TGCGCCAGCAGCTTGGAGTTCTCCTACGAGCAGTACTTC.

CDR3 in amino acids: CASSSRDEQFF. As DNA, the CDR3 is TGTGCCAGCTCCTCGAGGGATGAGCAGTTCTTC. The J gene is TRBJ2-1, the V gene TRBV7-8; possible D gene TRBD2, 5 bases. The germline V gene has CDR1 SGHVS and CDR2 FQNEAQ. V gave up 8 bases and J gave up 8 bases, with 10 bases separating them. The CDR3 loop spans 11 amino acids.

This clone appeared a few times. The CDR3 DNA reads TGCAGCGCCCGAGGGCTAGCGGGGGACACAGATACGCAGTATTTT. Residues: CSARGLAGDTDTQYF. The V call is TRBV29-1, the J call TRBJ2-3, with 10 nucleotides matching TRBD2. The V segment lost 7 bases and the J segment 2 bases; nucleotides outside the gene matches: 9. The CDR3 is made up of 15 amino acids. Germline CDR1 and CDR2: SQVTM and ANQGSEA.